What follows are 8 T cell receptor beta chains derived from one specimen sequenced in a study of blood T cell repertoires in COVID-19. The protocol was immunoSEQ multiplex PCR, while the TCRdb copy is restricted to in-frame clones and leaves out a portion. The data contain 350,000 to 400,000 clones, approximately 86% of them singletons. The sequenced sample consisted of peripheral blood. These receptors originate from a woman aged 55-70 years with COVID-19, enrolled during active disease.

Written as DNA, the CDR3 is TGTGCCTGGGCAAGGGGGGGGACGGGAAACACCATATATTTT. Residues: CAWARGGTGNTIYF. J is TRBJ1-3 and V is TRBV30; TRBD1 might be the D (6 bases). V lost 5 bases and J 4 bases, leaving 15 bases between the germline ends. CDR3 length equals 14 residues. Germline lookup yields CDR1 GTSNPN and CDR2 SVGIG (reference sequence).

This clone was seen a handful of times. This chain links TRBV18 with TRBJ1-4, with D unclear. The V end was cut by 3 bases, the J end by 4 bases, with 3 bases between. Germline V CDR1 and CDR2: KGHSH, LQKENI. The CDR3 extends over 12 amino acids. CDR3 region: CASSPSNEKLFF. The CDR3 nucleotides read TGTGCCAGCTCACCGAGTAATGAAAAACTGTTTTTT.

The V call is TRBV5-5, the J call TRBJ2-7; TRBD2 is a possible D gene (5 bases). Germline CDR1 reads SGHKS; CDR2 reads YYEKEE (reference sequence). This CDR3 region has 16 residues. Between the trimmed V and J ends, which lost 6 bases and 7 bases, there was a span of 26 bases. CDR3 coding DNA: TGTGCCAGCAAATCCTCCGGTCTAGCCTACCCTGGGGAGCAGTACTTC. Its protein product is CASKSSGLAYPGEQYF. Supplemented by reference TRBV5-5 and TRBJ2-7, the full variable domain reads DAGVTQSPTHLIKTRGQQVTLRCSPISGHKSVSWYQQVLGQGPQFIFQYYEKEERGRGNFPDRFSARQFPNYSSELNVNALLLGDSALYLCASKSSGLAYPGEQYFGPGTRLTVT.

The V call is TRBV23-1, the J call TRBJ1-1; weak D call: TRBD1 (5 bases). TRBV23-1 carries the ORF label, with uncertain function. The length of the CDR3 is 18 residues. With 6 bases removed from V and 0 bases from J, the gap between germline ends came to 23 bases. The CDR3, as DNA: TGCGCCAGCAGAGAAGGCGGGGCGGGGTTAAGGATGAACACTGAAGCTTTCTTT. Protein sequence: CASREGGAGLRMNTEAFF.

This clone showed up just a few times. The chain combines TRBV7-9 with TRBJ1-1; TRBD1 agrees at 7 bases. V dropped 7 bases and J dropped 1; count of bases not matched to a gene: 9. This CDR3 is 15 amino acids long. CDR1 and CDR2 (germline): SEHNR, FQNEAQ (reference sequence). In nucleotides, the CDR3 is TGTGCCAGCAACCCCCGAGAGGGGGCGAACACTGAAGCTTTCTTT. Protein sequence: CASNPREGANTEAFF.

The rearrangement uses TRBV5-6 and TRBJ1-1; the D is unclear. The germline V gene has CDR1 SGHDT and CDR2 YYEEEE. The CDR3 is 15 residues long. V lost 1 base and J 1 base, leaving 11 bases between the germline ends. The CDR3 reads CASSLPGSPNTEAFF. Written as DNA, the CDR3 is TGTGCCAGCAGCTTGCCAGGCAGCCCGAACACTGAAGCTTTCTTT.

The V call is TRBV30, the J call TRBJ1-1; a possible D gene is TRBD1 (5 bases). Trimming stripped 2 bases from V and 0 bases from J, with 19 bases between. There are 17 residues in the CDR3. The germline CDR1 and CDR2 sequences are GTSNPN and SVGIG (reference sequence). The CDR3 spells CAWSLTALYRLNTEAFF. The CDR3, as DNA: TGTGCCTGGAGTCTGACAGCTTTGTATCGATTGAACACTGAAGCTTTCTTT.

V and J are TRBV4-1 and TRBJ1-5; TRBD1 agrees at 9 bases. The germline gives CDR1 MGHRA, CDR2 YSYEKL. V lost 3 bases and J lost 2; bases outside the gene matches: 5. The CDR3 length is 16 residues. CDR3 sequence (DNA): TGCGCCAGCAGCCACCCGGGACAGGGCGGCAATCAGCCCCAGCATTTT. Protein product: CASSHPGQGGNQPQHF.